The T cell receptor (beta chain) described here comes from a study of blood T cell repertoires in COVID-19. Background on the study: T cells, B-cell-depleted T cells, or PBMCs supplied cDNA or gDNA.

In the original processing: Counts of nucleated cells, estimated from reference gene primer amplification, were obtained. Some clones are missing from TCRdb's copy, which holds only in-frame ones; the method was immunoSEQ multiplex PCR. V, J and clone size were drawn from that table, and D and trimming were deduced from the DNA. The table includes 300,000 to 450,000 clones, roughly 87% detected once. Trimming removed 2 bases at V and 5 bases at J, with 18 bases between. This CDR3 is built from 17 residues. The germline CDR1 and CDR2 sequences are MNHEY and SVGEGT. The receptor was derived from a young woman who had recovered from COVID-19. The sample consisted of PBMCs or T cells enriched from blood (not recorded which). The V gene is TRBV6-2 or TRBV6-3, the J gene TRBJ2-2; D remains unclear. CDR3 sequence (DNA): TGTGCCAGCAGTTACGCCCGGCCAGGCGTACCTACCGGGGAGCTGTTTTTT. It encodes CASSYARPGVPTGELFF.